Listed below are T cell receptor beta chains from one sample, sequenced in a study of identical twins. TCRdb re-called the 5' RACE reads through MiXCR, storing one row per CDR3 protein. The sample has roughly 1,500,000 distinct CDR3 sequences; about 30% are singletons. Sequenced: cord blood. Every receptor here comes from a newborn girl in good health. Each CDR3 is given with its conserved first and last residue. The D gene is left open where the match is weak. Clone size appears in some rows only: once, few, many, or a class for an expanded clone.

-	TRBJ2-5	TRBD2	TRBV20-1	CSARLAGIETQYF	TGCAGTGCTCGACTAGCGGGGATAGAGACCCAGTACTTC
-	TRBJ2-4	-	TRBV7-2	CASSLGSGYKNIQYF	TGTGCCAGCAGCTTGGGGAGCGGGTACAAAAACATTCAGTACTTC
-	TRBJ2-1	-	TRBV18	CASSRLDDEQFF	TGTGCCAGCTCCCGACTAGACGATGAGCAGTTCTTC
-	TRBJ1-1	-	TRBV5-1	CASPVLGPNTEAFF	TGCGCCAGCCCCGTTTTGGGGCCGAACACTGAAGCTTTCTTT
few	TRBJ2-3	TRBD2	TRBV12-3/TRBV12-4	CASSDGTSPTSTDTQYF	TGTGCCAGCAGTGACGGGACTAGCCCAACTAGCACAGATACGCAGTATTTT
-	TRBJ2-7	TRBD1	TRBV24-1	CATSDSPTGVLYEQYF	TGTGCCACCAGTGATAGTCCGACAGGGGTTCTTTATGAGCAGTACTTC
-	TRBJ2-3	-	TRBV28	CASSLRGARGDTQYF	TGTGCCAGCAGTTTAAGGGGGGCCAGGGGAGATACGCAGTATTTT
-	TRBJ1-4	TRBD1	TRBV5-1	CASSFTTGGDEKLFF	TGCGCCAGCAGCTTCACTACAGGGGGGGATGAAAAACTGTTTTTT
-	TRBJ2-7	TRBD1	TRBV7-9	CASSGAGTGSHEQYF	TGTGCCAGCAGCGGGGCCGGGACAGGGTCCCACGAGCAGTACTTC
-	TRBJ2-5	TRBD2	TRBV25-1	CATSGLAGETQYF	TGTGCCACCTCGGGACTAGCGGGAGAGACCCAGTACTTC
-	TRBJ2-1	-	TRBV7-9	CASWGASYNEQFF	TGTGCCAGCTGGGGGGCCTCCTACAATGAGCAGTTCTTC
many	TRBJ2-7	-	TRBV20-1	CSARWDTTYEQYF	TGCAGTGCTAGATGGGACACCACATACGAGCAGTACTTC
-	TRBJ1-3	-	TRBV25-1	CASSEWQGGGNTIYF	TGTGCCAGCAGTGAATGGCAGGGCGGCGGAAACACCATATATTTT
-	TRBJ2-1	TRBD2	TRBV27	CASSHRLAEQFF	TGTGCCAGCAGTCACCGACTAGCTGAGCAGTTCTTC
few	TRBJ2-7	-	TRBV4-2	CASSQVRHTTYEQYF	TGTGCCAGCAGCCAAGTCAGGCACACCACCTACGAGCAGTACTTC
few	TRBJ1-2	-	TRBV25-1	CASSENRGRGYTF	TGTGCCAGCAGTGAGAACCGGGGGCGAGGCTACACCTTC
few	TRBJ2-5	TRBD2	TRBV20-1	CSARNSGKKTQYF	TGCAGTGCTAGGAATAGCGGGAAAAAGACCCAGTACTTC
few	TRBJ1-1	-	TRBV29-1	CSVVWVYGEAFF	TGCAGCGTTGTGTGGGTGTACGGTGAAGCTTTCTTT
few	TRBJ2-3	TRBD2	TRBV5-1	CASSIGLAEPDTQYF	TGCGCCAGCAGCATAGGACTAGCGGAGCCAGATACGCAGTATTTT
-	TRBJ1-5	-	TRBV28	CASRHGQIGPGNQPQHF	TGTGCCAGCAGACATGGACAGATCGGGCCTGGCAATCAGCCCCAGCATTTT
-	TRBJ1-5	-	TRBV25-1	CASSGAGGEPQHF	TGTGCCAGCAGTGGGGCAGGAGGGGAGCCCCAGCATTTT
-	TRBJ2-7	-	TRBV28	CASRETGTGTYEQYF	TGTGCCAGCAGAGAGACCGGGACGGGGACCTACGAGCAGTACTTC
-	TRBJ2-1	TRBD1	TRBV27	CASSLSPGGNEQFF	TGTGCCAGCAGTTTATCCCCAGGGGGCAATGAGCAGTTCTTC
few	TRBJ2-7	-	TRBV6-1	CASMVAWGVEQYF	TGTGCCAGCATGGTAGCGTGGGGGGTCGAGCAGTACTTC
few	TRBJ1-1	TRBD1	TRBV18	CASSSKTGRDTEAFF	TGTGCCAGCTCATCAAAGACAGGGCGGGACACTGAAGCTTTCTTT
few	TRBJ2-1	-	TRBV6-6	CASAAGPSYNEQFF	TGTGCCAGCGCGGCGGGGCCCTCCTACAATGAGCAGTTCTTC
-	TRBJ2-7	-	TRBV5-1	CASSLAHAPTGSYEQYF	TGCGCCAGCAGCTTGGCCCATGCTCCGACAGGCTCCTACGAGCAGTACTTC
few	TRBJ2-1	-	TRBV28	CASRPDWALDNEQFF	TGTGCCAGCAGACCAGACTGGGCATTAGACAATGAGCAGTTCTTC
many	TRBJ1-1	-	TRBV12-3/TRBV12-4	CASSRGYTEAFF	TGTGCCAGCAGCCGAGGATACACTGAAGCTTTCTTT
-	TRBJ1-4	TRBD1	TRBV5-1	CASSSSAGGTANEKLFF	TGCGCCAGCAGCTCGTCCGCAGGGGGCACAGCTAATGAAAAACTGTTTTTT
-	TRBJ1-1	TRBD1	TRBV12-3/TRBV12-4	CASTLPRGQHTEAFF	TGTGCCAGCACGCTACCTCGGGGACAGCACACTGAAGCTTTCTTT
-	TRBJ2-4	-	TRBV10-3	CAISESRQGQNIQYF	TGTGCCATCAGTGAGTCGAGGCAGGGGCAAAACATTCAGTACTTC
few	TRBJ2-3	TRBD2	TRBV2	CASRNPLAGNLADTQYF	TGTGCCAGCCGAAACCCCCTAGCGGGGAATTTGGCAGATACGCAGTATTTT
-	TRBJ2-2	-	TRBV7-2	CASSLRVAGGGTGELFF	TGTGCCAGCAGCTTACGCGTCGCAGGGGGAGGCACCGGGGAGCTGTTTTTT
-	TRBJ2-7	-	TRBV7-9	CASSLVGHPYNEQYF	TGTGCCAGCAGCTTAGTAGGGCACCCTTACAATGAGCAGTACTTC
few	TRBJ2-3	TRBD2	TRBV12-5	CASGQSGGTDTQYF	TGTGCTAGTGGGCAAAGCGGGGGCACAGATACGCAGTATTTT
-	TRBJ1-2	TRBD1	TRBV12-3/TRBV12-4	CASSPHRDRQNYGYTF	TGTGCCAGCAGTCCCCACCGGGACAGGCAAAACTATGGCTACACCTTC
few	TRBJ1-2	-	TRBV20-1	CSGGGPNYGYTF	TGCAGTGGGGGGGGACCGAACTATGGCTACACCTTC
few	TRBJ2-1	TRBD2	TRBV7-9	CASSFWREPYNEQFF	TGTGCCAGCAGCTTTTGGCGGGAGCCGTACAATGAGCAGTTCTTC
-	TRBJ1-6	-	TRBV2	CASSTDSNNSPLHF	TGTGCCAGCAGCACGGACAGCAATAATTCACCCCTCCACTTT
few	TRBJ1-5	-	TRBV20-1	CSAGVGMQPQHF	TGCAGTGCAGGGGTTGGTATGCAGCCCCAGCATTTT
-	TRBJ1-1	-	TRBV28	CAGSLGDTEAFF	TGTGCCGGCAGTTTAGGGGACACTGAAGCTTTCTTT
few	TRBJ2-3	-	TRBV28	CASSAGAYTDTQYF	TGTGCCAGCAGTGCTGGCGCCTACACAGATACGCAGTATTTT
-	TRBJ1-4	TRBD1	TRBV4-2	CASSQVHLGQGFEKLFF	TGTGCCAGCAGCCAAGTACACCTGGGACAGGGATTTGAAAAACTGTTTTTT
many	TRBJ2-1	TRBD2	TRBV12-3/TRBV12-4	CASSSGLAGGLGEQFF	TGTGCCAGCAGCTCGGGGCTAGCGGGGGGTCTTGGTGAGCAGTTCTTC
few	TRBJ2-1	-	TRBV5-6	CASSPLIRVRSSNEQFF	TGTGCCAGCAGCCCCCTCATACGGGTCCGATCTTCCAATGAGCAGTTCTTC
-	TRBJ2-7	-	TRBV7-2	CASSLATHEQYF	TGTGCCAGCAGCTTAGCAACCCACGAGCAGTACTTC
few	TRBJ2-1	-	TRBV20-1	CSASPSDNEQFF	TGCAGTGCTAGCCCTTCAGACAATGAGCAGTTCTTC
-	TRBJ2-3	-	TRBV30	CAWRYSPGSYDTQYF	TGTGCCTGGAGATATTCTCCGGGATCGTACGATACGCAGTATTTT
-	TRBJ2-3	-	TRBV7-6	CASSLDYMGTDTQYF	TGTGCCAGCAGCTTAGACTACATGGGCACAGATACGCAGTATTTT
once	TRBJ2-1	-	TRBV5-6	CASSPHSSASYNEQFF	TGTGCCAGCAGCCCCCATTCTAGCGCCTCCTACAATGAGCAGTTCTTC
-	TRBJ2-7	TRBD2	TRBV6-1	CASRGRLASYEQYF	TGTGCCAGCAGAGGAAGACTAGCGAGCTACGAGCAGTACTTC
few	TRBJ2-1	TRBD2	TRBV24-1	CATSDLLRGTYNEQFF	TGTGCCACCAGTGACCTTTTGCGGGGGACCTACAATGAGCAGTTCTTC
few	TRBJ2-7	-	TRBV10-3	CAISVGIWDISYEQYF	TGTGCCATCAGTGTCGGAATATGGGACATCTCCTACGAGCAGTACTTC
few	TRBJ1-6	TRBD1	TRBV5-1	CASSPDRDNSPLHF	TGCGCCAGCAGCCCGGACAGGGATAATTCACCCCTCCACTTT
many	TRBJ2-7	-	TRBV7-2	CASSFLGLKNSYEQYF	TGTGCCAGCAGCTTCCTAGGACTCAAAAACTCCTACGAGCAGTACTTC
-	TRBJ2-7	TRBD1	TRBV29-1	CSVRRDRGISYEQYF	TGCAGCGTTCGGAGGGACAGGGGGATCTCCTACGAGCAGTACTTC
-	TRBJ1-3	TRBD1	TRBV5-1	CASRIDRGSGNTIYF	TGCGCCAGCAGGATTGACAGGGGCTCTGGAAACACCATATATTTT
-	TRBJ2-5	-	TRBV5-5	CASSLAWAEQETQYF	TGTGCCAGCAGCTTGGCTTGGGCAGAACAAGAGACCCAGTACTTC